This T cell receptor (beta chain) derives from a study of STAT5B mutations in CD4+ large granular lymphocyte leukemia. Measured with immunoSEQ multiplex PCR; TCRdb has only the in-frame clones, and not every one. The data hold 4,500 to 5,000 clones, with around 77% observed a single time. This CDR3 is 11 amino acids long. V shed 8 bases, J shed 3 bases, and the junction held 0 bases outside the gene matches. Germline V gene lookup returns CDR1 MNHEY and CDR2 SVGAGI. This rearrangement joins TRBV6-5 to TRBJ2-7, with 8 bases lining up with TRBD1. Material: PBMCs. The TCR comes from a man between 70 and 80 years old with CD4+ T-cell large granular lymphocyte leukemia. Here the CDR3 reads CASGQGYEQYF. DNA for the CDR3: TGTGCCAGCGGACAGGGCTACGAGCAGTACTTC.